This TCR beta chain was sequenced in a study of T cell responses to AZD1222 COVID-19 vaccine. This clone showed up just a few times. Between the trimmed V and J ends, which lost 3 bases and 7 bases, there was a span of 12 bases. The germline CDR1 and CDR2 sequences are MGHRA and YSYEKL. The CDR3 sequence is 14 residues long. Produced via immunoSEQ multiplex PCR; TCRdb's table is partial and in-frame only. The table shows approximately 100,000 clones, with 88% occurring only once. The chain employs TRBV4-1 and TRBJ2-2, with TRBD1 as a possible D gene (6 bases). Sequences were derived from peripheral blood, sampled on day 0 of MenACWY control vaccination. This receptor was taken from an adult in good health. The CDR3 loop reads CASSQTGRRGELFF. CDR3 nucleotides: TGCGCCAGCAGCCAGACAGGACGACGCGGGGAGCTGTTTTTT.